This T cell receptor beta chain stems from a study of vaccination and CD4 T cells after COVID-19. Study context: Samples were taken after vaccination, a median of roughly 70 days after dose two, with a range of 14 to 241.

This clonotype has more than one count but fewer than ten. Its antigen is currently unknown. CD4+ T cells that had been cultured provided DNA sequenced with the Oncomine TCR Beta short-read assay. TCRdb used MiXCR to reprocess the PCR reads, holding one entry per CDR3 protein. The sample lists more than 15,000 distinct CDR3 sequences; approximately 42% were seen once. Treatment denoted: approximately nine-day PBMC culture with coronavirus spike peptide pools or control peptides (ViraFEST assay). Cell culture was performed with roughly 2 million PBMCs per well in the presence of approximately 10 IU/ml IL-2 and approximately 10 ug/ml peptide pools. Looked up from germline, CDR1 is MNHEY and CDR2 is SVGAGI. The CDR3 spans 15 residues. After removal of 4 bases from V and 3 bases from J, the junction contained 7 bases not matched to a gene.

The V and J genes are TRBV6-5 and TRBJ2-7, with TRBD1 matching 9 bases. This clonotype was obtained from a human donor who received a COVID-19 vaccine. The material was CD4+ T cells from blood, cultured in vitro, obtained before SARS-CoV-2 vaccination. In DNA, the CDR3 is TGTGCCAGCAGTTCCCTGGACAGGGGACTCTACGAGCAGTACTTC. Translated, it gives CASSSLDRGLYEQYF.